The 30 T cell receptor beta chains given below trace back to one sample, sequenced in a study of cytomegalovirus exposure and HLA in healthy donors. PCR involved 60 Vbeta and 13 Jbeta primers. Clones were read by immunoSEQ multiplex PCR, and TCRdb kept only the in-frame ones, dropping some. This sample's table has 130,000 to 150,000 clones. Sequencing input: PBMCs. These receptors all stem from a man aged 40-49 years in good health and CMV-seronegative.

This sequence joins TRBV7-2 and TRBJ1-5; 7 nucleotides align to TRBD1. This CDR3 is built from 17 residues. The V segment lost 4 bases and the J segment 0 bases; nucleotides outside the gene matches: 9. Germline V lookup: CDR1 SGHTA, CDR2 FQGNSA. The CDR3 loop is CASSSWTGGYSNQPQHF. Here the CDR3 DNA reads TGTGCCAGCAGCTCATGGACAGGCGGTTATAGCAATCAGCCCCAGCATTTT.

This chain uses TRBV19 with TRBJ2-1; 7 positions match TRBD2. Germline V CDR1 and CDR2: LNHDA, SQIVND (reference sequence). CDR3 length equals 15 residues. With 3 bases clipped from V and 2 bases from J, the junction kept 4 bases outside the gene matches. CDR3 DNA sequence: TGTGCCAGTAGTATGGCCCGGGGGGCCTACAATGAGCAGTTCTTC. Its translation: CASSMARGAYNEQFF.

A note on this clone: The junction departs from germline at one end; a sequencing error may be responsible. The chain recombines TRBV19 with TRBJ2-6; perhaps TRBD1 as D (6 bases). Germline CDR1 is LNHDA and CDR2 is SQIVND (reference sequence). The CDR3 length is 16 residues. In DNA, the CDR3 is TGTGCCAGTAGTATAGAATTGGGGGCCGGGGCCAACGCCCTGACTTTC. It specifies CASSIELGAGANALTF.

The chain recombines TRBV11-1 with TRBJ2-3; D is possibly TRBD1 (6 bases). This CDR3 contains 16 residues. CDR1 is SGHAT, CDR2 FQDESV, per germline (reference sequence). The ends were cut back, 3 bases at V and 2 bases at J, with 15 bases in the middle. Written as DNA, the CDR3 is TGTGCCAGCAGCTTCCCGACAGGAGCTACCACAGATACGCAGTATTTT. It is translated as CASSFPTGATTDTQYF.

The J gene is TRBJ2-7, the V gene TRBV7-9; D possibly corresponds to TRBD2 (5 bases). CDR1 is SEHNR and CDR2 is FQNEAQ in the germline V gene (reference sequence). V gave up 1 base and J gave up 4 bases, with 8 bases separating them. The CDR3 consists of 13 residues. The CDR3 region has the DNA TGTGCCAGCAGCTTAGGTAGAGGGTACGAGCAGTACTTC. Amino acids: CASSLGRGYEQYF.

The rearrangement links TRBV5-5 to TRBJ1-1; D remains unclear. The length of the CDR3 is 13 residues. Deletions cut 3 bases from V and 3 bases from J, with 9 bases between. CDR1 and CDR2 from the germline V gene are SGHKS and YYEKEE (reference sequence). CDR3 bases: TGTGCCAGCAGCTGGTCCGGAGACACTGAAGCTTTCTTT. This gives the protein CASSWSGDTEAFF. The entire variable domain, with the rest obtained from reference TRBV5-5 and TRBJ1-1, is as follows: DAGVTQSPTHLIKTRGQQVTLRCSPISGHKSVSWYQQVLGQGPQFIFQYYEKEERGRGNFPDRFSARQFPNYSSELNVNALLLGDSALYLCASSWSGDTEAFFGQGTRLTVV.

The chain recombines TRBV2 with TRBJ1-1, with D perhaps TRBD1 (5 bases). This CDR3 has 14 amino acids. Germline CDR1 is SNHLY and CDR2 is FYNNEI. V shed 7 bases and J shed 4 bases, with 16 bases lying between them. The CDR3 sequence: CASNVGRAITEAFF. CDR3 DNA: TGTGCCAGCAATGTGGGCAGGGCAATCACTGAAGCTTTCTTT.

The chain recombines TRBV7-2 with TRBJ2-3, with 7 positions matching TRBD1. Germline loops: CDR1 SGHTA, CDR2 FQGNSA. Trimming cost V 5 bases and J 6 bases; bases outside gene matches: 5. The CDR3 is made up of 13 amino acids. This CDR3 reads CASSAQGRDTQYF. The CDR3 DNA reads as TGTGCCAGCAGCGCACAGGGGCGGGATACGCAGTATTTT.

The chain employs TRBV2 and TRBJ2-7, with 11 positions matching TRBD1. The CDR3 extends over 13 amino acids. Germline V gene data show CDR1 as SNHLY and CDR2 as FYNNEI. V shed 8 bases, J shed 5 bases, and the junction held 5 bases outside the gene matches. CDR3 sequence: CASGGQGVNEQYF. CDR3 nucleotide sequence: TGTGCCAGCGGGGGACAGGGGGTAAACGAGCAGTACTTC.

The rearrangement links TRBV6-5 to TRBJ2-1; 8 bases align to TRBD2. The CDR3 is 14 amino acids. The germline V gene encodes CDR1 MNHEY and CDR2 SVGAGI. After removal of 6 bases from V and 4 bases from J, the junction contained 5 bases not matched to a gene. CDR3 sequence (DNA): TGTGCCAGCAGCCCCGGGGGGGAATACAATGAGCAGTTCTTC. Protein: CASSPGGEYNEQFF.

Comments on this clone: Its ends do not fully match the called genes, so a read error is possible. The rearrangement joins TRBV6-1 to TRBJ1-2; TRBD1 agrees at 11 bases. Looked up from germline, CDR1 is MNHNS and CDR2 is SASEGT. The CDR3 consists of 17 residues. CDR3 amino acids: CASSANTGQGARSGCTF. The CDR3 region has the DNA TGTGCCAGCAGTGCCAATACTGGACAGGGGGCGCGGAGTGGCTGCACCTTC.

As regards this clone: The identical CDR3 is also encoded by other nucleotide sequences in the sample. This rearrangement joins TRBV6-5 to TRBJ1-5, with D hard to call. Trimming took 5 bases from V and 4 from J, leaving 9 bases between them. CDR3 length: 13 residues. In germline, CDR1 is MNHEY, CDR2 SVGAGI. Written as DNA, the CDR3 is TGTGCCAGCAGTGGGCAGCAGAATCAGCCCCAGCATTTT. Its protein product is CASSGQQNQPQHF.

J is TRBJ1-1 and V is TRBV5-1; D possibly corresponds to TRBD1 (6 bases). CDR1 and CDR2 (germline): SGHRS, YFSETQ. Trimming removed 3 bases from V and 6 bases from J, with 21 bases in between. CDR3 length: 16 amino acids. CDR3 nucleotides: TGCGCCAGCAGCTGGGGTTTACGTACAGGGTATCCTGAAGCTTTCTTT. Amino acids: CASSWGLRTGYPEAFF.

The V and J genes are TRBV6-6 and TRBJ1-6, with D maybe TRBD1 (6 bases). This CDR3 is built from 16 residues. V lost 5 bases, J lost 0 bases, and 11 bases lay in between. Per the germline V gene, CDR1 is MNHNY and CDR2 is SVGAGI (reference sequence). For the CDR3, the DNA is TGTGCCAGCAGTCGGACAGCGAGCTCCTATAATTCACCCCTCCACTTT. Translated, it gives CASSRTASSYNSPLHF.

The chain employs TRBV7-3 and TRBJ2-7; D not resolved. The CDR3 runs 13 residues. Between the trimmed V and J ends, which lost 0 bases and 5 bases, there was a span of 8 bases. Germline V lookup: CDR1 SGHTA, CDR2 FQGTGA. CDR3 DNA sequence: TGTGCCAGCAGCTTAACGTCAGTTAACGAGCAGTACTTC. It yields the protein CASSLTSVNEQYF.

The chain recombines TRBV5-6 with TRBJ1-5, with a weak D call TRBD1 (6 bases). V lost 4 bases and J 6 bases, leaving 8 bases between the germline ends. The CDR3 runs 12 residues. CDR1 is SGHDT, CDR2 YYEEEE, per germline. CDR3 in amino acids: CASSQGFQPQHF. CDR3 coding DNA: TGTGCCAGCAGCCAGGGGTTTCAGCCCCAGCATTTT.

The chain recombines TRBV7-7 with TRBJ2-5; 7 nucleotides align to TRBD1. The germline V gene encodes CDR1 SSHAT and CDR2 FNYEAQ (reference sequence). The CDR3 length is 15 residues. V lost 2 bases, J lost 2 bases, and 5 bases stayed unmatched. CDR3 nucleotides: TGTGCCAGCAGCTTAAATTCAGGGGGACAAGAGACCCAGTACTTC. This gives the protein CASSLNSGGQETQYF.

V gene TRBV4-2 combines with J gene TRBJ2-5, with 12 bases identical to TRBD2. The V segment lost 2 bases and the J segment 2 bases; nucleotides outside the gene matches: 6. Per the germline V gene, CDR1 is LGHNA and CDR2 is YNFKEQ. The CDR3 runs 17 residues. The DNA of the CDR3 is TGTGCCAGCAGCCAAATGACTAGCGGGGGCTTACAAGAGACCCAGTACTTC. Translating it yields CASSQMTSGGLQETQYF.

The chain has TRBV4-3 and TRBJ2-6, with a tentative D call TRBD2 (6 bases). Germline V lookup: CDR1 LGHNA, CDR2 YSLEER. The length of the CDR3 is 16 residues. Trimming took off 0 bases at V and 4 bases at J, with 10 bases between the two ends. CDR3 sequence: CASSQEEGRGANVLTF. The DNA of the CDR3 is TGCGCCAGCAGCCAAGAGGAGGGACGCGGGGCCAACGTCCTGACTTTC.

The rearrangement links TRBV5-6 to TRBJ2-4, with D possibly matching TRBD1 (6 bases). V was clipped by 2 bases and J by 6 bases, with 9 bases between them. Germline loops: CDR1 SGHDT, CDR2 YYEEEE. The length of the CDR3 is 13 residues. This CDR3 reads CASSLGGRNIQYF. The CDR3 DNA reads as TGTGCCAGCAGCTTAGGGGGTAGAAACATTCAGTACTTC.

This chain's CDR3 is CASSPTGVQETQYF. The CDR3 nucleotides are TGTGCCAGTAGTCCAACAGGGGTGCAAGAGACCCAGTACTTC. This rearrangement joins TRBV19 to TRBJ2-5; 7 nucleotides align to TRBD1. The germline V gene encodes CDR1 LNHDA and CDR2 SQIVND (reference sequence). The CDR3 loop spans 14 amino acids. V lost 5 bases and J lost 2; bases outside the gene matches: 5.

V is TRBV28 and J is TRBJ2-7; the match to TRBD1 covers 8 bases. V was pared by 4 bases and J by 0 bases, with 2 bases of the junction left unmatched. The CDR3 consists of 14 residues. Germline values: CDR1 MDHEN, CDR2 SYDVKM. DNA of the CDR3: TGTGCCAGCAGTTCCAGGGGGCCCTCCTACGAGCAGTACTTC. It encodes CASSSRGPSYEQYF.

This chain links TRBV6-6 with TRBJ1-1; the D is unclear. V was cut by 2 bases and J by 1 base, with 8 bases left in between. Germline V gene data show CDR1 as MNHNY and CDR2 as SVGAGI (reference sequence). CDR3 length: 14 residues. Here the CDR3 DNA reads TGTGCCAGCAGTTACAGCGCCAAGAACACTGAAGCTTTCTTT. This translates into CASSYSAKNTEAFF.

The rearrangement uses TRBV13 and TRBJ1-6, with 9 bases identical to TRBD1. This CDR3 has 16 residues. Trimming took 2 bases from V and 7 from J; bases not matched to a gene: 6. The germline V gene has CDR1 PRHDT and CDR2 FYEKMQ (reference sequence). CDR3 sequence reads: CASSLKTGGKNSPLHF. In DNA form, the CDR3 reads TGTGCCAGCAGCTTAAAGACAGGGGGAAAAAATTCACCCCTCCACTTT.

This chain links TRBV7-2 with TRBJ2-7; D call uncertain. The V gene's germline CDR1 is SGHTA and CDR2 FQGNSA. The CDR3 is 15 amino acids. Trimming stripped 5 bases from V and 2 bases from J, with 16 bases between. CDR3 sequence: CASSTDTNFAYEQYF. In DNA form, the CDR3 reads TGTGCCAGCAGCACCGACACCAACTTCGCCTACGAGCAGTACTTC.

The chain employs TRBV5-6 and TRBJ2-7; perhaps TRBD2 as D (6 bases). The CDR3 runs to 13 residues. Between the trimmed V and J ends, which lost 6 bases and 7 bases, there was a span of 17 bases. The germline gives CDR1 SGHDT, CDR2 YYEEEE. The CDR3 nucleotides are TGTGCCAGCACCCAGACGGGAGTGAGGGAGCAGTACTTC. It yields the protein CASTQTGVREQYF.

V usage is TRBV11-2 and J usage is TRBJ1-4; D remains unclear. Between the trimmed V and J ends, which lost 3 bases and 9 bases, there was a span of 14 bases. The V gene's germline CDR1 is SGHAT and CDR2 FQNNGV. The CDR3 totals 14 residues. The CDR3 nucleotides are TGTGCCAGCAGCTTTGGAGCAGCCGACCAAAAACTGTTTTTT. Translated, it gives CASSFGAADQKLFF.

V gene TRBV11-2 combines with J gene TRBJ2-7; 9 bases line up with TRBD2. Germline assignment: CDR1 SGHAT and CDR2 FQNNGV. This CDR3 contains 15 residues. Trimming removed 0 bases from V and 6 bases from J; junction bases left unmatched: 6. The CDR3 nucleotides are TGTGCCAGCAGCTTAGAAAGCGGGGGGCCTAGCGAGCAGTACTTC. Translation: CASSLESGGPSEQYF. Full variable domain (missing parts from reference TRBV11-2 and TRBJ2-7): EAGVAQSPRYKIIEKRQSVAFWCNPISGHATLYWYQQILGQGPKLLIQFQNNGVVDDSQLPKDRFSAERLKGVDSTLKIQPAKLEDSAVYLCASSLESGGPSEQYFGPGTRLTVT.

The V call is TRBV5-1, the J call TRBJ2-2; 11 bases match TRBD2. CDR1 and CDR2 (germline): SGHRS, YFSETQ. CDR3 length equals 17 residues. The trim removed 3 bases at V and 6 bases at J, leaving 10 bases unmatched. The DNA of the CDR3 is TGCGCCAGCAGCTACAATAGCGGGGGGGCCGTATCCGGGGAGCTGTTTTTT. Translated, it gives CASSYNSGGAVSGELFF. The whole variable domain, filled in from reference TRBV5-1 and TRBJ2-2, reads KAGVTQTPRYLIKTRGQQVTLSCSPISGHRSVSWYQQTPGQGLQFLFEYFSETQRNKGNFPGRFSGRQFSNSRSEMNVSTLELGDSALYLCASSYNSGGAVSGELFFGEGSRLTVL.

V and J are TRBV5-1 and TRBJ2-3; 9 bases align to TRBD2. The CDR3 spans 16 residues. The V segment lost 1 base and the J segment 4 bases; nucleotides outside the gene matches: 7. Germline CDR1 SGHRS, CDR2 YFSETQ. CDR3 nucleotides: TGCGCCAGCAGCTTGTCTGGGGCGGGGGGGGCAGATACGCAGTATTTT. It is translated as CASSLSGAGGADTQYF.